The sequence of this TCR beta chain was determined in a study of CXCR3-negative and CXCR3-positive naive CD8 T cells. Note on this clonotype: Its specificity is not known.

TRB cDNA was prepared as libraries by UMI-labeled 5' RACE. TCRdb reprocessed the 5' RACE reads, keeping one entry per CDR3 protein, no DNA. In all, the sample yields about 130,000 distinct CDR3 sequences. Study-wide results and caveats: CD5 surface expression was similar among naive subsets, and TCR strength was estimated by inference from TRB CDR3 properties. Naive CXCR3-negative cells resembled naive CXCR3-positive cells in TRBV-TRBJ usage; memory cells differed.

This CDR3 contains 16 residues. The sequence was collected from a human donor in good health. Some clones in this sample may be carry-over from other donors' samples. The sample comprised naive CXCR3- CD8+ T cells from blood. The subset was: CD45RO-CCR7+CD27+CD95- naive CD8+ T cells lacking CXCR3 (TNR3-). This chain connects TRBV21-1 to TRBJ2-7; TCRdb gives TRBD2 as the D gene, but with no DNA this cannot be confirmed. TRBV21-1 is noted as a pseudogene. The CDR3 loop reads CASSRGLAGGLYEQYF.